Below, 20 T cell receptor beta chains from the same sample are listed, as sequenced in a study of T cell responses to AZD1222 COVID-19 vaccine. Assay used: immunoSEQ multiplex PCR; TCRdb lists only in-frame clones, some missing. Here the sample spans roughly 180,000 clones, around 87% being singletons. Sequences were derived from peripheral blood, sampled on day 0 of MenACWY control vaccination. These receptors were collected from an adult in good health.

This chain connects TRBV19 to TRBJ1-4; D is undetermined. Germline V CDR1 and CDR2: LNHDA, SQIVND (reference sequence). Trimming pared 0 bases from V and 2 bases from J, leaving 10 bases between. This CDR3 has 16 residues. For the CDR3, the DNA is TGTGCCAGTAGTATAGATATCGCTCCCACTAATGAAAAACTGTTTTTT. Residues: CASSIDIAPTNEKLFF.

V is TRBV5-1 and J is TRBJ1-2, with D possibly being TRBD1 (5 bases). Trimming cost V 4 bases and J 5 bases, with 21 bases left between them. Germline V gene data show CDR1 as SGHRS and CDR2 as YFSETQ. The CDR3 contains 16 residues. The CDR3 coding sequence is TGCGCCAGCAGCAAAAGGGTAGGGGATCTCCATTATGGCTACACCTTC. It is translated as CASSKRVGDLHYGYTF.

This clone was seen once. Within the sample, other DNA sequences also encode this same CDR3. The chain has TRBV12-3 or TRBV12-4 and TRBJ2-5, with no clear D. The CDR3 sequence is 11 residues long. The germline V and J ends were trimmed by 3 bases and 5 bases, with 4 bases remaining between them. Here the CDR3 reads CASSFGETQYF. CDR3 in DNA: TGTGCCAGCAGTTTCGGTGAGACCCAGTACTTC.

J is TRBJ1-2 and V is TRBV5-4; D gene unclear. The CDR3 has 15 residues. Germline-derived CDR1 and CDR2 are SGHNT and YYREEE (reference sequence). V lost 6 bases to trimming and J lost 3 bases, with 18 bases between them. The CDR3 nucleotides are TGTGCCAGCACCACCCCAAGAGACGGGGACTATGGCTACACCTTC. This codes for CASTTPRDGDYGYTF.

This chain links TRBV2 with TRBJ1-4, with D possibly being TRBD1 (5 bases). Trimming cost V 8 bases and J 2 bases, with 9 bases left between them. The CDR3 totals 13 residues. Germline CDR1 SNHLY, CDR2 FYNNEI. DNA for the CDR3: TGTGCCAGCCTGCGGGGGACTAATGAAAAACTGTTTTTT. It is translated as CASLRGTNEKLFF. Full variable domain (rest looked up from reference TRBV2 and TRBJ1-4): EPEVTQTPSHQVTQMGQEVILRCVPISNHLYFYWYRQILGQKVEFLVSFYNNEISEKSEIFDDQFSVERPDGSNFTLKIRSTKLEDSAMYFCASLRGTNEKLFFGSGTQLSVL.

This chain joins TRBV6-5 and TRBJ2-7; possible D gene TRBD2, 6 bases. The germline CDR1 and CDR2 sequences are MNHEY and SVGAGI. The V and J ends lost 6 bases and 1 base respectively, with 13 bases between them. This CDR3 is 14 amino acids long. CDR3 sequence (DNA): TGTGCCAGCAGGTGGGGGGAAGGGTCCTACGAGCAGTACTTC. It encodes CASRWGEGSYEQYF.

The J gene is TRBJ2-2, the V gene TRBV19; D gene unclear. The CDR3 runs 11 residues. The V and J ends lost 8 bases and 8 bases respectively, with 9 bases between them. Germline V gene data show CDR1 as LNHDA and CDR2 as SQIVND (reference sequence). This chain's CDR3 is CASDGLGELFF. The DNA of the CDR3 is TGTGCCAGTGACGGCTTGGGGGAGCTGTTTTTT.

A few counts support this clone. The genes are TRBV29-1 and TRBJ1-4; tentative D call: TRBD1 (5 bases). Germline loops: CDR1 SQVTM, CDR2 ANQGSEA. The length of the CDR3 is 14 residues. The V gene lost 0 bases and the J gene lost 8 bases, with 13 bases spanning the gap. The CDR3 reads CSVEDYGGGEKLFF. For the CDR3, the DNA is TGCAGCGTTGAAGATTACGGGGGTGGGGAAAAACTGTTTTTT.

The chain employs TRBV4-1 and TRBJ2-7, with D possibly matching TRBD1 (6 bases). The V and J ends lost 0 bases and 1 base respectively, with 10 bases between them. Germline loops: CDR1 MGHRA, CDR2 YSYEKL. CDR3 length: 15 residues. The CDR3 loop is CASSQDPGQSYEQYF. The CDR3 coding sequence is TGCGCCAGCAGCCAAGATCCTGGACAGTCCTACGAGCAGTACTTC.

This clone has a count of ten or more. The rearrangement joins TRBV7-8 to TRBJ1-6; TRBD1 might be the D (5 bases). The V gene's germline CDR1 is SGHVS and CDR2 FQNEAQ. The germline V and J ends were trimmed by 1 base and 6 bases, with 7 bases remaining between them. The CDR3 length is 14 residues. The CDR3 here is CASSLGTTNSPLHF. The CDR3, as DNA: TGTGCCAGCAGCTTAGGGACAACTAATTCACCCCTCCACTTT.

Written as DNA, the CDR3 is TGCAGTGCCAAGACAGTTGAAAAACTGTTTTTT. Amino acids: CSAKTVEKLFF. V gene TRBV20-1 combines with J gene TRBJ1-4, with TRBD1 as a possible D gene (5 bases). CDR1 is DFQATT, CDR2 SNEGSKA, per germline (reference sequence). V gave up 6 bases and J gave up 7 bases, with 9 bases separating them. The CDR3 loop spans 11 amino acids.

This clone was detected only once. CDR3 sequence: CATSAKAGGREEQFF. DNA of the CDR3: TGTGCCACCAGTGCCAAAGCGGGAGGGAGAGAGGAGCAGTTCTTC. V is TRBV24-1 and J is TRBJ2-1; 10 bases are shared with TRBD2. The V gene end was trimmed by 5 bases and the J gene end by 10 bases; junction bases not matched to a gene: 10. The CDR3 has 15 residues. Germline V gene data show CDR1 as KGHDR and CDR2 as SFDVKD.

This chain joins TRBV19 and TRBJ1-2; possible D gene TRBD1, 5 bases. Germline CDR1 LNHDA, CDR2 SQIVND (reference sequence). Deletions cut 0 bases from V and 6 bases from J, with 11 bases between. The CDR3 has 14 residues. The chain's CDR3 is CASSIDARTHGYTF. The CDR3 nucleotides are TGTGCCAGTAGTATAGATGCCAGGACACATGGCTACACCTTC.

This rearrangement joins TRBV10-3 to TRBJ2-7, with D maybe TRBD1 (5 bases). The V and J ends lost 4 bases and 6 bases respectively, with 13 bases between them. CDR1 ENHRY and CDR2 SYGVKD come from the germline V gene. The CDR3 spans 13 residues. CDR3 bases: TGTGCCATCAGTGGACAGCTCCAGGGCGAGCAGTACTTC. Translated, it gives CAISGQLQGEQYF.

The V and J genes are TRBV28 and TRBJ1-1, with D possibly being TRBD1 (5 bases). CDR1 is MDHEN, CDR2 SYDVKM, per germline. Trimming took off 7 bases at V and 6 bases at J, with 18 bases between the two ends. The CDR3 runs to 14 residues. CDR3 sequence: CASTTPSTAAEAFF. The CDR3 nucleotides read TGTGCCAGCACCACCCCTTCGACAGCAGCTGAAGCTTTCTTT. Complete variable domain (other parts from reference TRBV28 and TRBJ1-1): DVKVTQSSRYLVKRTGEKVFLECVQDMDHENMFWYRQDPGLGLRLIYFSYDVKMKEKGDIPEGYSVSREKKERFSLILESASTNQTSMYLCASTTPSTAAEAFFGQGTRLTVV.

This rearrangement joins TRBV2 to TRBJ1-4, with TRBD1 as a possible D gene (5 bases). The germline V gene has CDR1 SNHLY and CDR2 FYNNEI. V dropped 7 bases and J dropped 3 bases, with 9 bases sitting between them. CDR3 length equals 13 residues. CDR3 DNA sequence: TGTGCCAGCAACCGGGACCCTAATGAAAAACTGTTTTTT. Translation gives CASNRDPNEKLFF. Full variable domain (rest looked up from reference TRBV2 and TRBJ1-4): EPEVTQTPSHQVTQMGQEVILRCVPISNHLYFYWYRQILGQKVEFLVSFYNNEISEKSEIFDDQFSVERPDGSNFTLKIRSTKLEDSAMYFCASNRDPNEKLFFGSGTQLSVL.

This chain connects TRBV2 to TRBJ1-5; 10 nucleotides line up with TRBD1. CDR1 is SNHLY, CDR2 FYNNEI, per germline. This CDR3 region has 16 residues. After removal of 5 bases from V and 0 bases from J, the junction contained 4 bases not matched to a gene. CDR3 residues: CASSRDRGYSNQPQHF. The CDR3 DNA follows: TGTGCCAGCAGTCGGGACAGGGGCTATAGCAATCAGCCCCAGCATTTT.

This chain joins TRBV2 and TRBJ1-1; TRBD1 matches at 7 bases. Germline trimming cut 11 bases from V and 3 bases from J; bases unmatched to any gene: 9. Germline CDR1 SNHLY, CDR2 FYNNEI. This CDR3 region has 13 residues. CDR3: CACNQQGYTEAFF. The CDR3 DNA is TGTGCCTGCAACCAACAGGGGTACACTGAAGCTTTCTTT. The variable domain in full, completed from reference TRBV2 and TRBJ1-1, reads EPEVTQTPSHQVTQMGQEVILRCVPISNHLYFYWYRQILGQKVEFLVSFYNNEISEKSEIFDDQFSVERPDGSNFTLKIRSTKLEDSAMYFCACNQQGYTEAFFGQGTRLTVV.

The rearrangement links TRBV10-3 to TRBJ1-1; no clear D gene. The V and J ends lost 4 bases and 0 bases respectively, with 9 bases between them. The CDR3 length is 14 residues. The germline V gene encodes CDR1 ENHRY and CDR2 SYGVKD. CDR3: CAISGSSLNTEAFF. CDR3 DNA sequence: TGTGCCATCAGTGGGAGCTCACTGAACACTGAAGCTTTCTTT.

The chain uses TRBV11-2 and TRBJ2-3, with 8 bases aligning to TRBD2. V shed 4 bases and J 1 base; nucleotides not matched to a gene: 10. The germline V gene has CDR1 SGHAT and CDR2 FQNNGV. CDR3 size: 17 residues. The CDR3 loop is CASSSSPGTRGTDTQYF. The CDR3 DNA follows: TGTGCCAGCAGCTCCAGCCCCGGGACTAGAGGCACAGATACGCAGTATTTT.